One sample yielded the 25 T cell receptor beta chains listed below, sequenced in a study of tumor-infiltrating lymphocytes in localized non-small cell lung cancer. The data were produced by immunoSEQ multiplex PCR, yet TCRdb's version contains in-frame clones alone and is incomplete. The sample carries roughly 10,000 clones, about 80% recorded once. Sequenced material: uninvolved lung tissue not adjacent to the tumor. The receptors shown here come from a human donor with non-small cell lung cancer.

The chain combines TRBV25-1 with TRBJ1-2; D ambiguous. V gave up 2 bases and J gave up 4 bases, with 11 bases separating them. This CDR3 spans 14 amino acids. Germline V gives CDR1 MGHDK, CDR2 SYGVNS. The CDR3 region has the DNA TGTGCCAGCAGTGAACTAAGGGAGCGCTATGGCTACACCTTC. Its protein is CASSELRERYGYTF.

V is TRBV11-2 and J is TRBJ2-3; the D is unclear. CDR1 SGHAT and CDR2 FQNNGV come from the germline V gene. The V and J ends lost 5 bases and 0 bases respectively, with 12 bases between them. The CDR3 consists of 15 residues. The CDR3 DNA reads TGTGCCAGCAGCCCAGACGGATCCAGCACAGATACGCAGTATTTT. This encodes CASSPDGSSTDTQYF.

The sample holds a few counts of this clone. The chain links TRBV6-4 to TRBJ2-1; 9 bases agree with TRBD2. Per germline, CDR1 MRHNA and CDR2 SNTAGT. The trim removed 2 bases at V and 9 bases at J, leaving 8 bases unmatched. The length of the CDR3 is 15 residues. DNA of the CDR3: TGTGCCAGCAGTGACATGGCGGGAGGGCTTGGTGAGCAGTTCTTC. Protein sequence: CASSDMAGGLGEQFF.

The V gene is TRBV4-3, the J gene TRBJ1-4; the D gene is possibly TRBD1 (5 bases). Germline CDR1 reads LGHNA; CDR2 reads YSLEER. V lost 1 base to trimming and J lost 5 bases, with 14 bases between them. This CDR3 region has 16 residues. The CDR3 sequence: CASSQASGTGNEKLFF. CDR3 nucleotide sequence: TGCGCCAGCAGCCAAGCCTCCGGGACCGGCAATGAAAAACTGTTTTTT.

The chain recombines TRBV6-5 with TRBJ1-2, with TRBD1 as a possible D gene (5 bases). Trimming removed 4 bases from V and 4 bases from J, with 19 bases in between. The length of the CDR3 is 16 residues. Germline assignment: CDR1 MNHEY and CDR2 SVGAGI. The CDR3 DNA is TGTGCCAGCAGTTTACCCAGAGGGACGGGAGGCTATGGCTACACCTTC. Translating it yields CASSLPRGTGGYGYTF.

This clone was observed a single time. CDR3 coding DNA: TGCGCCAGCAGCCAATTGACCTCCCGAGGGGAGACCCAGTACTTC. It translates to CASSQLTSRGETQYF. The chain links TRBV4-3 to TRBJ2-5; TRBD2 is a possible D gene (5 bases). V lost 2 bases and J 5 bases, leaving 15 bases between the germline ends. The CDR3 runs 15 residues. Germline-derived CDR1 and CDR2 are LGHNA and YSLEER.

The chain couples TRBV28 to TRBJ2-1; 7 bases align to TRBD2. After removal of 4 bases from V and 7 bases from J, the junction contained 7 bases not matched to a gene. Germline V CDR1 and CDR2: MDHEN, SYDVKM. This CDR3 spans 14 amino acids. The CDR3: CASSSGGVRNEQFF. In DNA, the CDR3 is TGTGCCAGCAGTTCGGGGGGAGTGAGAAATGAGCAGTTCTTC.

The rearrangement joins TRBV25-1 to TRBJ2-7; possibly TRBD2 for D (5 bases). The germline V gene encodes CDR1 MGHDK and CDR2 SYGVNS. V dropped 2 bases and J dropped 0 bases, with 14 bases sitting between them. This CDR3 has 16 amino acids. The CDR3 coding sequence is TGTGCCAGCAGTGAAAGTACGGGGATACTCTCCTACGAGCAGTACTTC. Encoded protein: CASSESTGILSYEQYF.

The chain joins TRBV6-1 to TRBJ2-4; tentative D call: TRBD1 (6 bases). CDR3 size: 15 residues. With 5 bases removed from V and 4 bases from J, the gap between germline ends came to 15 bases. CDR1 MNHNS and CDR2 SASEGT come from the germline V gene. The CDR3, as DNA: TGTGCCAGCAGTAACGACAGGCGCCTAAAAAACATTCAGTACTTC. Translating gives CASSNDRRLKNIQYF.

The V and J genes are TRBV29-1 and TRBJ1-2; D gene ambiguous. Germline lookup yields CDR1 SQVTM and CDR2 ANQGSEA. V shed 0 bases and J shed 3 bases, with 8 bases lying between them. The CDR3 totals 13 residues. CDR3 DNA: TGCAGCGTTGAAGATCAGGCGGACTATGGCTACACCTTC. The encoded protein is CSVEDQADYGYTF.

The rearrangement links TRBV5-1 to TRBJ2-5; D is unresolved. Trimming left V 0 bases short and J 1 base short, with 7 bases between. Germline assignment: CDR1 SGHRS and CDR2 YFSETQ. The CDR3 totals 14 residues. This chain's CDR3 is CASSLAGGQETQYF. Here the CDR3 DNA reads TGCGCCAGCAGCTTGGCTGGCGGCCAAGAGACCCAGTACTTC. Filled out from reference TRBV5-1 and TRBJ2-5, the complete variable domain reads KAGVTQTPRYLIKTRGQQVTLSCSPISGHRSVSWYQQTPGQGLQFLFEYFSETQRNKGNFPGRFSGRQFSNSRSEMNVSTLELGDSALYLCASSLAGGQETQYFGPGTRLLVL.

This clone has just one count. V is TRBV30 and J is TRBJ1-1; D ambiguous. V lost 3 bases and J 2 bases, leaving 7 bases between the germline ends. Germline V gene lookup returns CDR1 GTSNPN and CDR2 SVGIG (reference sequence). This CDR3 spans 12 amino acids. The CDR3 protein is CAWSDPNTEAFF. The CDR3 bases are TGTGCCTGGAGCGACCCCAACACTGAAGCTTTCTTT.

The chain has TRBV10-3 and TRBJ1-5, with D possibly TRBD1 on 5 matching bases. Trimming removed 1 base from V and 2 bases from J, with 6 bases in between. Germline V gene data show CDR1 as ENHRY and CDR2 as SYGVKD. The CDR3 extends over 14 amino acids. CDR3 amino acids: CAISELTGNQPQHF. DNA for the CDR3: TGTGCCATCAGTGAGTTGACAGGCAATCAGCCCCAGCATTTT.

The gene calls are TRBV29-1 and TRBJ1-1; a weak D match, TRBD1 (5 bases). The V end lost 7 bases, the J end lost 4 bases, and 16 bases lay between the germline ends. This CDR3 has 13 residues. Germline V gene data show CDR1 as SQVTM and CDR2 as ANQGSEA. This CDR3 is CSAGTEAGTEAFF. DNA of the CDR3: TGCAGCGCCGGGACGGAAGCGGGCACTGAAGCTTTCTTT.

The CDR3 is CASSLAFGRGSGYTF. Written as DNA, the CDR3 is TGTGCCAGCAGCTTAGCGTTCGGGAGGGGATCTGGCTACACCTTC. The chain recombines TRBV7-2 with TRBJ1-2; tentative D call: TRBD1 (5 bases). The V and J ends lost 0 bases and 7 bases respectively, with 15 bases between them. Looked up from germline, CDR1 is SGHTA and CDR2 is FQGNSA. The CDR3 contains 15 residues.

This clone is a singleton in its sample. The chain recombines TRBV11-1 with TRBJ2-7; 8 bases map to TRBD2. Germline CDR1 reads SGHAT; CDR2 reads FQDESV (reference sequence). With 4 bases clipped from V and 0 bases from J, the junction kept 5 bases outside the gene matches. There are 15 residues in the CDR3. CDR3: CASSSLAVNSYEQYF. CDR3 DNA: TGTGCCAGCAGCTCACTAGCGGTAAACTCCTACGAGCAGTACTTC. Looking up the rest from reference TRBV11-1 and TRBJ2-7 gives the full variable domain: EAEVAQSPRYKITEKSQAVAFWCDPISGHATLYWYRQILGQGPELLVQFQDESVVDDSQLPKDRFSAERLKGVDSTLKIQPAELGDSAMYLCASSSLAVNSYEQYFGPGTRLTVT.

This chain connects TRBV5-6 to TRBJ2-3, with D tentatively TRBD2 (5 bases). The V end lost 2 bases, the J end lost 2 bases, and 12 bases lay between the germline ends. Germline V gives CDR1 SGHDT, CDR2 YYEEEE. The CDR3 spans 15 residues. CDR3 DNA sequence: TGTGCCAGCAGCTTCGAGGGCTGGATCACAGATACGCAGTATTTT. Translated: CASSFEGWITDTQYF.

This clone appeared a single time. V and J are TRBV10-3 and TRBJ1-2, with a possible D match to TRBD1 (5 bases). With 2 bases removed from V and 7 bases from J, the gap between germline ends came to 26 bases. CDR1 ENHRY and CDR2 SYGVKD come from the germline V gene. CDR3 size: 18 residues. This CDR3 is CAISENGPLIQGDGGYTF. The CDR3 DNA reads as TGTGCCATCAGTGAGAACGGCCCCCTTATCCAGGGAGATGGTGGCTACACCTTC.

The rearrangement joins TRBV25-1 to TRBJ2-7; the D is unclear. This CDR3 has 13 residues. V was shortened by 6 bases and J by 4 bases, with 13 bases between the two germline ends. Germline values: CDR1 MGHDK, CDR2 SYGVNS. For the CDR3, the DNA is TGTGCCAGCAGCTATGAGGTGGGGTACGAGCAGTACTTC. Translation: CASSYEVGYEQYF.

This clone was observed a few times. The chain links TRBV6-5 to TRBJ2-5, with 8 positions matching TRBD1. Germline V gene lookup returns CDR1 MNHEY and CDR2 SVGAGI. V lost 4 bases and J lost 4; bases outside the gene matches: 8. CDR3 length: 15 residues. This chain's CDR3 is CASSFPGQVGETQYF. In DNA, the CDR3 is TGTGCCAGCAGTTTTCCGGGACAGGTGGGAGAGACCCAGTACTTC.

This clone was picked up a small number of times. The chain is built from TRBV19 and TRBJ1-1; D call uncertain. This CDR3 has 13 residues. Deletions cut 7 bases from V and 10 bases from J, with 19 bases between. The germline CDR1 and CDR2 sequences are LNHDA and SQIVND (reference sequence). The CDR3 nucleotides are TGTGCCAGTAACCAGAGGAGCGGAGGCCCAGCTTTCTTT. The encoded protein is CASNQRSGGPAFF.

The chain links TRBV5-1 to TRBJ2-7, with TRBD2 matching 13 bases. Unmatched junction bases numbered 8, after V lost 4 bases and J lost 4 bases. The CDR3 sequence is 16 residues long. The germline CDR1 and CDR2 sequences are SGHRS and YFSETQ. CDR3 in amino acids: CASSGGTSGDIYEQYF. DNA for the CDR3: TGCGCCAGCAGCGGGGGGACTAGCGGGGATATATACGAGCAGTACTTC.

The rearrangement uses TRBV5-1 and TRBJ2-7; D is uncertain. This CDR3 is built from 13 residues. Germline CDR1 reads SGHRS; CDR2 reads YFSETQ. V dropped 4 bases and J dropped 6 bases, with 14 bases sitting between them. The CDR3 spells CASSPDLLAEQYF. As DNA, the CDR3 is TGCGCCAGCAGCCCAGACCTTCTTGCCGAGCAGTACTTC.

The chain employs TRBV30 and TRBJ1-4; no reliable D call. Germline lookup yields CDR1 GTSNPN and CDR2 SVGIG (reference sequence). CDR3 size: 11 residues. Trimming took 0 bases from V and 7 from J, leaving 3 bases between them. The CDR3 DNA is TGTGCCTGGAGTGTCTCTGAAAAACTGTTTTTT. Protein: CAWSVSEKLFF.

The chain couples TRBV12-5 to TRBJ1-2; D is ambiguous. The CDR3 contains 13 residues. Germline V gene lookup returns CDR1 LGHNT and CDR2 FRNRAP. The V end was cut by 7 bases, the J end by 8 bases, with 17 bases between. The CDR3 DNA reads TGTGCTAGTGATCTGGGCCGGGCGGCGGGCTACACCTTC. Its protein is CASDLGRAAGYTF. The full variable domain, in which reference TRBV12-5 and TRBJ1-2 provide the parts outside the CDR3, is DARVTQTPRHKVTEMGQEVTMRCQPILGHNTVFWYRQTMMQGLELLAYFRNRAPLDDSGMPKDRFSAEMPDATLATLKIQPSEPRDSAVYFCASDLGRAAGYTFGSGTRLTVV.